The clone carrying this TCR beta chain was observed once. Its antigen remains unidentified. The data were taken from a study of shared clonotypes between healthy human individuals. Clones were sequenced by immunoSEQ multiplex PCR, and TCRdb holds only the in-frame ones, with some missing. Among 760,000 or so clones, just over 95% were seen once, and the ten largest hold less than 0.25%. CD8 cells regarded as naive lacked CD45RO, were positively chosen for CCR7, and omitted terminally differentiated effector memory CD45RA+ cells. Healthy adults negative for HIV, lacking recent acute infections or vaccinations, served as donors. The donors were all Caucasian adults (living in Nashville, Tennessee). General study points: Memory subsets generally showed smaller estimated richness than naive subsets did.

Sample: naive CD8+ T cells sorted from blood. The receptor's source is a young man in good health.

This CDR3 is CASSSRTDPYEQYF. CDR3 bases: TGTGCCAGCAGCTCCCGGACCGATCCCTACGAGCAGTACTTC. This chain joins TRBV7-8 and TRBJ2-7; D is unclear. Germline V gives CDR1 SGHVS, CDR2 FQNEAQ. The length of the CDR3 is 14 residues. Trimming cost V 4 bases and J 2 bases, with 12 bases left between them.